A selection of T cell receptor beta chains follows, all from one sample in a study of radiotherapy plus CTLA-4 blockade in lung cancer. The assay was immunoSEQ multiplex PCR, and TCRdb's table has in-frame clones only and misses some. The sample shows roughly 100,000 clones, roughly 80% of them seen only once. The sample was peripheral blood, taken from a patient treated with radiotherapy plus ipilimumab. The source is a human donor with non-small cell lung cancer that progressed on radiotherapy plus ipilimumab. The CDR3 runs from the conserved cysteine through the conserved F or W. A D gene is named only where the DNA matches it firmly. A clone size is listed for some rows: how often the clone was seen (once, few, many), or a class if it is expanded.

V gene,D gene,J gene,clone size,CDR3 protein,CDR3 DNA
TRBV30,TRBD2,TRBJ2-3,NA,CAWGSGGRVFTDTQYF,TGTGCCTGGGGAAGCGGCGGGAGGGTATTCACAGATACGCAGTATTTT
TRBV6-5,NA,TRBJ2-1,NA,CASSLRGSYNEQFF,TGTGCCAGCAGCTTACGGGGATCCTACAATGAGCAGTTCTTC
TRBV6-6,NA,TRBJ2-7,NA,CASMGPNYSYEQYF,TGTGCCAGCATGGGACCAAACTATTCCTACGAGCAGTACTTC
TRBV19,NA,TRBJ2-1,NA,CASSIVASANEQFF,TGTGCCAGTAGTATAGTCGCTAGCGCCAATGAGCAGTTCTTC
TRBV5-6,TRBD2,TRBJ2-1,NA,CASRGLGLLAGGRNEQFF,TGTGCCAGCCGAGGGCTGGGCCTACTAGCGGGAGGGCGCAATGAGCAGTTCTTC
TRBV30,NA,TRBJ1-1,NA,CAWSVLSEAFF,TGTGCCTGGAGTGTACTTTCTGAAGCTTTCTTT
TRBV11-2,TRBD2,TRBJ2-3,NA,CASSLGLAGDAQYF,TGTGCCAGCAGCTTAGGTCTAGCGGGAGATGCGCAGTATTTT
TRBV5-4,NA,TRBJ2-7,NA,CASSLEHHYEQYF,TGTGCCAGCAGCTTGGAGCATCACTACGAGCAGTACTTC
TRBV18,NA,TRBJ2-3,NA,CASSLLAGDTQYF,TGTGCCAGCTCATTGCTAGCTGGAGATACGCAGTATTTT
TRBV18,TRBD2,TRBJ2-7,NA,CASSLIAGGPSYEQYF,TGTGCCAGCTCACTCATAGCGGGAGGGCCATCCTACGAGCAGTACTTC
TRBV30,NA,TRBJ2-3,NA,CAWNSYTDTQYF,TGTGCCTGGAATAGCTATACAGATACGCAGTATTTT
TRBV5-8,NA,TRBJ1-1,NA,CASSLLGGKGTEAFF,TGTGCCAGCAGCTTATTAGGGGGAAAGGGCACTGAAGCTTTCTTT
TRBV28,NA,TRBJ2-2,NA,CASSLGHTGELFF,TGTGCCAGCAGTTTAGGGCACACCGGGGAGCTGTTTTTT
TRBV5-1,TRBD2,TRBJ2-3,NA,CASSLVSGRMDTQYF,TGCGCCAGCAGCTTGGTCAGCGGGAGGATGGATACGCAGTATTTT
TRBV27,NA,TRBJ2-5,NA,CASSLPSETQYF,TGTGCCAGCAGTTTACCGTCAGAGACCCAGTACTTC
TRBV5-1,TRBD2,TRBJ2-3,NA,CASSLPSGSTDTQYF,TGCGCCAGCAGCTTGCCTAGCGGCAGCACAGATACGCAGTATTTT
TRBV5-1,NA,TRBJ2-2,NA,CASSLGSGWNTGELFF,TGCGCCAGCAGCTTGGGGTCAGGGTGGAACACCGGGGAGCTGTTTTTT
TRBV5-1,NA,TRBJ1-2,once,CASSPGRRVGGYTF,TGCGCCAGCAGCCCGGGTCGAAGGGTAGGGGGCTACACCTTC
TRBV6-1,TRBD1,TRBJ2-3,NA,CASEPGQGPDTQYF,TGTGCCAGCGAGCCGGGACAGGGACCAGATACGCAGTATTTT
TRBV30,NA,TRBJ1-5,NA,CAWSQGRALGNQPQHF,TGTGCCTGGAGTCAGGGTAGGGCTTTGGGCAATCAGCCCCAGCATTTT
TRBV9,TRBD1,TRBJ1-1,NA,CASSVSDRVGTEAFF,TGTGCCAGCAGCGTTTCGGACAGGGTGGGAACTGAAGCTTTCTTT
TRBV6-1,NA,TRBJ2-7,NA,CASRGHTYEQYF,TGTGCCAGCAGGGGCCATACCTACGAGCAGTACTTC
TRBV2,TRBD2,TRBJ2-4,few,CASSSEQSGVQYF,TGTGCCAGCAGCTCGGAGCAAAGCGGGGTTCAGTACTTC
TRBV9,NA,TRBJ2-1,once,CASSVVGSANEQFF,TGTGCCAGCAGCGTAGTGGGGTCCGCCAATGAGCAGTTCTTC
TRBV18,TRBD1,TRBJ2-7,few,CASSPRDRVTVDEQYF,TGTGCCAGCTCACCTCGGGACAGGGTCACGGTAGACGAGCAGTACTTC
TRBV7-3,NA,TRBJ2-2,once,CASSPNLGGELFF,TGTGCCAGCAGCCCCAATCTAGGCGGGGAGCTGTTTTTT
TRBV9,TRBD1,TRBJ1-1,NA,CASSVGQGLNTEAFF,TGTGCCAGCAGCGTCGGACAGGGCCTGAACACTGAAGCTTTCTTT
TRBV19,NA,TRBJ2-5,NA,CASSPGPRETQYF,TGTGCCAGTAGCCCGGGACCCCGGGAGACCCAGTACTTC
TRBV28,NA,TRBJ2-7,NA,CASDFYEQYF,TGTGCCAGCGACTTCTACGAGCAGTACTTC
TRBV7-3,TRBD2,TRBJ2-2,NA,CASSPGTSGLPNTGELFF,TGTGCCAGCAGCCCGGGGACTAGCGGGCTCCCTAACACCGGGGAGCTGTTTTTT
TRBV5-6,NA,TRBJ2-7,many,CASSPGQYSYEQYF,TGTGCCAGCAGCCCTGGACAATACTCCTACGAGCAGTACTTC
TRBV19,TRBD1,TRBJ2-6,NA,CASSIWQGAGANVLTF,TGTGCCAGTAGTATATGGCAGGGGGCTGGGGCCAACGTCCTGACTTTC
TRBV9,NA,TRBJ2-1,once,CASSVRAVPGVNEQFF,TGTGCCAGCAGCGTACGGGCCGTGCCTGGGGTCAATGAGCAGTTCTTC
TRBV30,NA,TRBJ1-5,NA,CAWSVFRPNQPQHF,TGTGCCTGGAGTGTGTTCCGACCCAATCAGCCCCAGCATTTT
TRBV6-6,TRBD2,TRBJ2-7,NA,CASTGAGGYEQYF,TGTGCCAGCACCGGAGCGGGGGGCTACGAGCAGTACTTC
TRBV5-6,NA,TRBJ1-4,NA,CASSQSGTKSEKLFF,TGTGCCAGCAGCCAATCCGGGACAAAAAGTGAAAAACTGTTTTTT
TRBV7-3,NA,TRBJ2-2,few,CASSSGQPGELFF,TGTGCCAGCAGCAGCGGACAACCCGGGGAGCTGTTTTTT
TRBV6-6,NA,TRBJ1-3,NA,CASSHKGNTIYF,TGTGCCAGCAGTCACAAGGGAAACACCATATATTTT
TRBV20-1,NA,TRBJ2-5,NA,CSADKETQYF,TGCAGTGCCGATAAAGAGACCCAGTACTTC
TRBV7-9,TRBD1,TRBJ1-1,NA,CASSLADRVRTEAFF,TGTGCCAGCAGCTTAGCGGACAGGGTGAGAACTGAAGCTTTCTTT
TRBV6-1,TRBD2,TRBJ2-7,NA,CASSAERELPYEQYF,TGTGCCAGCAGTGCTGAGCGGGAGCTCCCCTACGAGCAGTACTTC
TRBV7-6,NA,TRBJ2-2,once,CASSLVLESNTGELFF,TGTGCCAGCAGCTTAGTGCTGGAGAGCAACACCGGGGAGCTGTTTTTT
TRBV4-1,NA,TRBJ1-2,NA,CASSQDFLQFNPWGYTF,TGCGCCAGCAGCCAAGATTTTTTACAGTTTAACCCTTGGGGCTACACCTTC
TRBV28,TRBD2,TRBJ2-7,NA,CASSSSGISSYEQYF,TGTGCCAGCAGTTCGAGCGGGATCAGCTCCTACGAGCAGTACTTC
TRBV11-2,NA,TRBJ2-5,few,CASSLGVSKETQYF,TGTGCCAGCAGCTTAGGTGTCTCTAAAGAGACCCAGTACTTC
TRBV5-6,TRBD2,TRBJ2-4,NA,CASSLGAGVAKNIQYF,TGTGCCAGCAGCTTGGGAGCGGGGGTAGCCAAAAACATTCAGTACTTC
TRBV30,TRBD1,TRBJ2-3,once,CAWGEDRAYTQYF,TGTGCCTGGGGAGAGGACAGGGCTTATACGCAGTATTTT
TRBV5-1,NA,TRBJ2-7,NA,CASSLGGTSSYEQYF,TGCGCCAGCAGCTTGGGGGGTACAAGCTCCTACGAGCAGTACTTC
TRBV7-8,TRBD2,TRBJ2-1,NA,CASSVVGRREDEQFF,TGTGCCAGCAGCGTCGTGGGGAGGCGGGAGGACGAGCAGTTCTTC
TRBV5-6,TRBD1,TRBJ2-7,NA,CASSYRRTGDEQYF,TGTGCCAGCTCCTACCGGAGGACAGGGGACGAGCAGTACTTC
TRBV11-1,NA,TRBJ2-5,NA,CASSIRQYQETQYF,TGTGCCAGCAGCATCCGACAATACCAAGAGACCCAGTACTTC
TRBV10-3,TRBD1,TRBJ1-3,NA,CAISAGQGNSGNTIYF,TGTGCCATCAGTGCGGGACAGGGGAACTCTGGAAACACCATATATTTT
TRBV9,NA,TRBJ2-1,NA,CASSGSGAKQFF,TGTGCCAGCAGCGGATCAGGGGCGAAGCAGTTCTTC
TRBV28,TRBD2,TRBJ2-7,NA,CASTPGLAGSEQYF,TGTGCCAGCACCCCGGGACTAGCGGGTTCCGAGCAGTACTTC
TRBV18,NA,TRBJ2-5,NA,CASSPLQNQETQYF,TGTGCCAGCTCACCACTTCAGAACCAAGAGACCCAGTACTTC
TRBV11-2,NA,TRBJ1-3,NA,CASSLAGIGNTIYF,TGTGCCAGCAGCTTAGCGGGGATAGGAAACACCATATATTTT
TRBV11-2,TRBD2,TRBJ2-7,NA,CASSLAGGGYEQYF,TGTGCCAGCAGCTTAGCGGGAGGAGGATACGAGCAGTACTTC
TRBV5-4,NA,TRBJ1-1,few,CASSSPQNTEAFF,TGTGCCAGCAGCTCTCCTCAGAACACTGAAGCTTTCTTT
TRBV2,NA,TRBJ1-2,NA,CASSPPTGRIYGYTF,TGTGCCAGCAGCCCCCCAACAGGAAGAATCTATGGCTACACCTTC
TRBV28,NA,TRBJ1-5,once,CASSYGQSSNQPQHF,TGTGCCAGCAGTTACGGACAGAGTAGCAATCAGCCCCAGCATTTT